This T cell receptor (beta chain) is drawn from a study of CXCR3-negative and CXCR3-positive naive CD8 T cells. Germline V CDR1 and CDR2: SQVTM, ANQGSEA. The CDR3 is 13 residues long. All CD8+ T cell subsets were sorted in triplicate at fewer than 350,000 cells each. Concerning this clonotype: The antigen is not known.

Each TRB cDNA library was prepared by 5' RACE (with UMI labels). TCRdb reanalyzed the 5' RACE reads, giving one entry per CDR3 protein sequence and no DNA. This repertoire includes over 150,000 distinct CDR3 sequences. General observations from the study: Fresh PBMCs went into most assays, and CXCR3 expression partly declined after cryopreservation. Naive subsets had comparable surface CD5; TCR strength was inferred from TRB CDR3 properties. More hydrophobic TRB CDR3s occurred in CXCR3-positive than in CXCR3-negative naive cells.

The sequence was obtained from a human donor in good health. Some clones in this sample may be carry-over from other donors' samples. J is TRBJ1-1 and V is TRBV29-1; the D call from TCRdb, TRBD1, cannot be confirmed without DNA. The sample consisted of naive CXCR3+ CD8+ T cells from blood. Indicated subset: CD45RO-CCR7+CD27+CD95- naive CD8+ T cells expressing CXCR3 (TNR3+). This CDR3 reads CSAGAGGNTEAFF.